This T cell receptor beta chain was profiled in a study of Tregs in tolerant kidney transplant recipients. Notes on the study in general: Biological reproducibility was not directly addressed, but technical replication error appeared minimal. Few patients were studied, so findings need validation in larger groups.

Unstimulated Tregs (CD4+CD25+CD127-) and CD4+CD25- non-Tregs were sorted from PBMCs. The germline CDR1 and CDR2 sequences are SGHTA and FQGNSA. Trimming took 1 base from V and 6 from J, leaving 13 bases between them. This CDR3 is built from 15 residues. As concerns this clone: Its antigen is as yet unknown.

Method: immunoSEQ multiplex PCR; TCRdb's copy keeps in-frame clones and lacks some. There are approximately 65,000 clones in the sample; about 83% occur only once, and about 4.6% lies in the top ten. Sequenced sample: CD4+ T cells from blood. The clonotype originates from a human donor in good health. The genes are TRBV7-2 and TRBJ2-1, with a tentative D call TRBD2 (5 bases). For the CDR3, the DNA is TGTGCCAGCAGCTTAGAAGTGGGAGTCGGCAATGAGCAGTTCTTC. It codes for CASSLEVGVGNEQFF.